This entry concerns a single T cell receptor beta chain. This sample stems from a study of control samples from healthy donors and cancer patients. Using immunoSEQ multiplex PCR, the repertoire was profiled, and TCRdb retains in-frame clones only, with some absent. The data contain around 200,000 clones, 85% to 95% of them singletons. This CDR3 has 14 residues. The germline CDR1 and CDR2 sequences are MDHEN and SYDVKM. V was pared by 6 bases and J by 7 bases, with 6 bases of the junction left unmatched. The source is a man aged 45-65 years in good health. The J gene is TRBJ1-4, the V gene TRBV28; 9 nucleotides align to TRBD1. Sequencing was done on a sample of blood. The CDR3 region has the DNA TGTGCCAGCAGGCCTACAGGGGGCTCTGAAAAACTGTTTTTT. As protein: CASRPTGGSEKLFF. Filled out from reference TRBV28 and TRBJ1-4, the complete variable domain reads DVKVTQSSRYLVKRTGEKVFLECVQDMDHENMFWYRQDPGLGLRLIYFSYDVKMKEKGDIPEGYSVSREKKERFSLILESASTNQTSMYLCASRPTGGSEKLFFGSGTQLSVL.